This TCR beta chain was profiled in a study of blood T cell repertoires in COVID-19. Study information: COVID-19 samples from acute and convalescent phases originated in the United States, Italy and Spain. Sources were T cells, B-cell-depleted T cells, or PBMCs; the material itself was cDNA or gDNA.

Only a few counts were recorded for this clone. Germline CDR1 LGHNT, CDR2 FRNRAP. The CDR3 has 17 amino acids. The J segment lost 6 bases and the V segment lost 1 base, leaving 10 bases of the junction unmatched. Original methodology: Using reference gene primer amplification, nucleated cell counts were estimated. Clones were read by immunoSEQ multiplex PCR, and TCRdb kept only the in-frame ones, dropping some. D and trimming were read from the DNA, whereas the V and J calls and clone size are those reported in that table. The table shows around 150,000 clones, with around 86% occurring only once. The material sequenced was peripheral blood. The chain combines TRBV12-5 with TRBJ2-2; 8 nucleotides line up with TRBD2. This sequence was found in a woman aged 60-75 years with active or convalescent COVID-19. The CDR3 sequence is CASGLDRGTRVPGELFF. CDR3 in DNA: TGTGCTAGTGGTTTGGACAGAGGGACTAGGGTTCCCGGGGAGCTGTTTTTT.